One and the same sample provided the 24 T cell receptor beta chains below, sequenced in a study of shared clonotypes between healthy human individuals. TCRdb keeps only in-frame clones here, not all; method: immunoSEQ multiplex PCR. Of under 1,100,000 clones in the sample, around three quarters are singletons; the top ten hold 0.61%. Material: memory CD4+ T cells from PBMCs. The subset: CD45RA-negative fraction. The receptors here all came from a young man in good health. Some clones in this sample may be carry-over from other donors' samples.

The chain joins TRBV2 to TRBJ2-7; 8 nucleotides agree with TRBD1. Germline V CDR1 and CDR2: SNHLY, FYNNEI. Losses at the gene ends were 10 bases for V and 1 base for J; bases not matched to a gene: 9. This CDR3 region has 14 residues. The CDR3 loop reads CAIQPGTGSYEQYF. CDR3 DNA: TGTGCCATTCAACCCGGGACAGGATCCTACGAGCAGTACTTC.

J is TRBJ2-5 and V is TRBV4-1, with 13 positions matching TRBD2. The CDR3 has 19 amino acids. V was clipped by 0 bases and J by 6 bases; unmatched bases: 13. Looked up from germline, CDR1 is MGHRA and CDR2 is YSYEKL. The CDR3 DNA follows: TGCGCCAGCAGCCAAGAAGGGGGACTAGCGGGATCGGGCAGGAAGACCCAGTACTTC. Its protein product is CASSQEGGLAGSGRKTQYF.

The V gene is TRBV6-1, the J gene TRBJ1-1; D is unclear. This CDR3 has 13 residues. Germline V gene lookup returns CDR1 MNHNS and CDR2 SASEGT. The V end was cut by 4 bases, the J end by 0 bases, with 6 bases between. This chain's CDR3 is CASSVRLNTEAFF. The CDR3 nucleotides read TGTGCCAGCAGTGTCCGGCTGAACACTGAAGCTTTCTTT.

This clone was detected once. The rearrangement links TRBV30 to TRBJ1-5; D is ambiguous. This CDR3 region has 15 residues. The germline V and J ends were trimmed by 4 bases and 0 bases, with 13 bases remaining between them. The germline V gene has CDR1 GTSNPN and CDR2 SVGIG (reference sequence). The CDR3 nucleotides read TGTGCCTGGACGGAGGGAGTTCATAGCAATCAGCCCCAGCATTTT. Its translation is CAWTEGVHSNQPQHF.

This clone was counted only a few times. The V gene is TRBV6-1, the J gene TRBJ2-2; 9 nucleotides line up with TRBD2. J gave up 4 bases and V 3 bases, and 12 bases lay outside the gene matches. This CDR3 region has 18 residues. CDR1 MNHNS and CDR2 SASEGT come from the germline V gene. The CDR3 protein is CASSEGALAGVPTGELFF. The CDR3 nucleotides are TGTGCCAGCAGTGAGGGAGCTTTAGCGGGAGTTCCCACCGGGGAGCTGTTTTTT.

In its sample, this clone was seen once. V gene TRBV7-3 combines with J gene TRBJ2-3; D gene uncertain. Trimming pared 5 bases from V and 10 bases from J, leaving 13 bases between. The CDR3 has 12 amino acids. Looked up from germline, CDR1 is SGHTA and CDR2 is FQGTGA. CDR3 sequence: CASSPAPPAQYF. The CDR3 region has the DNA TGTGCCAGCAGCCCGGCCCCCCCAGCGCAGTATTTT.

The J gene is TRBJ2-5, the V gene TRBV18; D gene unclear. The CDR3 sequence is 13 residues long. From germline, CDR1 is KGHSH and CDR2 LQKENI. V shed 4 bases and J shed 5 bases, with 11 bases lying between them. The CDR3 DNA sequence: TGTGCCAGCTCACGGCCCGGGCTGGAGACCCAGTACTTC. This gives the protein CASSRPGLETQYF.

The chain joins TRBV10-3 to TRBJ2-1; D call uncertain. From germline, CDR1 is ENHRY and CDR2 SYGVKD. This CDR3 is 13 amino acids long. With 5 bases removed from V and 2 bases from J, the gap between germline ends came to 7 bases. The CDR3 coding sequence is TGTGCCATCAGTCCAGCAGCCTACAATGAGCAGTTCTTC. Translated: CAISPAAYNEQFF.

The rearrangement links TRBV28 to TRBJ2-3; either TRBD1 or TRBD2 may supply D (5 bases each). This CDR3 has 14 residues. V dropped 8 bases and J dropped 6 bases, with 18 bases sitting between them. Germline assignment: CDR1 MDHEN and CDR2 SYDVKM. The CDR3 nucleotides read TGTGCCAGCCGGTTGCCGGGGCCTTCGGATACGCAGTATTTT. As protein: CASRLPGPSDTQYF.

The chain uses TRBV14 and TRBJ2-3; D unresolved. There are 14 residues in the CDR3. The ends were cut back, 0 bases at V and 6 bases at J, with 10 bases in the middle. Germline CDR1 reads SGHDN; CDR2 reads FVKESK. This CDR3 reads CASSQDQGWDTQYF. The CDR3 region has the DNA TGTGCCAGCAGCCAAGATCAAGGATGGGATACGCAGTATTTT.

In its sample, this clone was seen once. The chain joins TRBV6-1 to TRBJ2-1, with 8 bases fitting TRBD2. Germline V gene sequence: CDR1 MNHNS, CDR2 SASEGT. CDR3 length: 15 residues. V was pared by 8 bases and J by 3 bases, with 9 bases of the junction left unmatched. The CDR3 DNA sequence: TGTGCCAGCGCGAAGATAGCGGGAAACTACAATGAGCAGTTCTTC. Translating it yields CASAKIAGNYNEQFF.

In its sample, this clone was seen once. CDR3 nucleotides: TGTGCCAGCAGTGAGGATCCCCCGGGCCCCAATGGCTACACCTTC. Translation gives CASSEDPPGPNGYTF. The chain carries TRBV2 and TRBJ1-2; D gene unclear. Per the germline V gene, CDR1 is SNHLY and CDR2 is FYNNEI. Trimming removed 3 bases at V and 6 bases at J, with 17 bases between. The CDR3 is 15 amino acids.

This sequence joins TRBV5-1 and TRBJ2-1; 9 bases fit TRBD2. V dropped 4 bases and J dropped 5; count of bases not matched to a gene: 10. Germline V lookup: CDR1 SGHRS, CDR2 YFSETQ. The CDR3 runs to 16 residues. The CDR3 bases are TGCGCCAGCAGCAGACTCCGACTAGCGGTTAACAATGAGCAGTTCTTC. This encodes CASSRLRLAVNNEQFF.

This clone has only a few counts. This chain joins TRBV4-2 and TRBJ1-4; 10 bases agree with TRBD1. CDR3 size: 19 residues. From germline, CDR1 is LGHNA and CDR2 YNFKEQ. The J segment lost 0 bases and the V segment lost 4 bases, leaving 11 bases of the junction unmatched. CDR3 protein: CASSRLDRGGSATNEKLFF. CDR3 bases: TGTGCCAGCAGCCGCCTGGACAGGGGGGGCTCTGCAACTAATGAAAAACTGTTTTTT.

This clone was detected a few times. This chain joins TRBV9 and TRBJ2-1; D call uncertain. The V end was cut by 0 bases, the J end by 8 bases, with 18 bases between. Germline CDR1 and CDR2: SGDLS and YYNGEE. This CDR3 is built from 16 residues. The CDR3 protein is CASSVAVTPPRDEQFF. In DNA, the CDR3 is TGTGCCAGCAGCGTAGCCGTCACTCCTCCGAGAGATGAGCAGTTCTTC.

The chain uses TRBV29-1 and TRBJ2-7; 9 nucleotides line up with TRBD1. V lost 6 bases, J lost 0 bases, and 9 bases stayed unmatched. The germline V gene has CDR1 SQVTM and CDR2 ANQGSEA. This CDR3 spans 15 amino acids. CDR3 residues: CSVGKTGGGSYEQYF. The CDR3 nucleotides are TGCAGCGTGGGGAAGACAGGGGGAGGCTCCTACGAGCAGTACTTC.

The V and J genes are TRBV5-1 and TRBJ2-7; D call uncertain. The CDR3 sequence is 15 residues long. The V and J ends lost 0 bases and 2 bases respectively, with 12 bases between them. The germline CDR1 and CDR2 sequences are SGHRS and YFSETQ. The chain's CDR3 is CASSLVAVGAYEQYF. The CDR3 bases are TGCGCCAGCAGCTTGGTTGCGGTAGGTGCCTACGAGCAGTACTTC.

The chain combines TRBV7-6 with TRBJ2-1; 11 nucleotides match TRBD2. The CDR3 covers 17 residues. Trimming took 4 bases from V and 2 from J; bases not matched to a gene: 7. Per the germline V gene, CDR1 is SGHVS and CDR2 is FNYEAQ. CDR3 sequence reads: CASSSSLAGVAYNEQFF. For the CDR3, the DNA is TGTGCCAGCAGCTCGTCACTAGCGGGAGTGGCCTACAATGAGCAGTTCTTC.

There are a few counts of this clone. The rearrangement uses TRBV5-1 and TRBJ1-5; D remains unclear. Germline lookup yields CDR1 SGHRS and CDR2 YFSETQ. The CDR3 spans 15 residues. Trimming took 3 bases from V and 0 from J, leaving 10 bases between them. The CDR3 loop reads CASSSDGHSNQPQHF. Written as DNA, the CDR3 is TGCGCCAGCAGCTCGGACGGCCATAGCAATCAGCCCCAGCATTTT.

In regard to this clone: This likely came from a read error, as a far larger clone is one base away. The chain combines TRBV30 with TRBJ1-2; D is possibly TRBD1 (5 bases). This CDR3 contains 13 residues. The V end was cut by 2 bases, the J end by 7 bases, with 14 bases between. The germline CDR1 and CDR2 sequences are GTSNPN and SVGIG (reference sequence). The CDR3 loop reads CAWSLRGLRGYTF. Here the CDR3 DNA reads TGTGCCTGGAGTCTAAGGGGCCTTCGTGGCTACACCTTC.

A few counts support this clone. Different DNA sequences within this sample yield the same CDR3. V and J are TRBV27 and TRBJ2-1; D is ambiguous. This CDR3 is built from 14 residues. V was pared by 3 bases and J by 4 bases, with 10 bases between. Germline CDR1 reads MNHEY; CDR2 reads SMNVEV (reference sequence). The CDR3, as DNA: TGTGCCAGCAGTTTCGGAACGGAATACAATGAGCAGTTCTTC. This gives the protein CASSFGTEYNEQFF.

V gene TRBV18 combines with J gene TRBJ2-2, with D possibly TRBD1 on 5 matching bases. CDR3 size: 14 residues. V was trimmed by 2 bases and J by 4 bases, leaving 8 bases between them. CDR1 KGHSH and CDR2 LQKENI come from the germline V gene. The DNA of the CDR3 is TGTGCCAGCTCACCAGTGCAGGGCACCGGGGAGCTGTTTTTT. The encoded protein is CASSPVQGTGELFF.

This clone was seen a single time. The chain links TRBV30 to TRBJ1-2; D is perhaps TRBD1 (5 bases). The CDR3 has 12 amino acids. V was cut by 0 bases and J by 6 bases, with 8 bases left in between. Germline V gene data show CDR1 as GTSNPN and CDR2 as SVGIG (reference sequence). The CDR3 here is CAWSVGADGYTF. CDR3 DNA: TGTGCCTGGAGTGTTGGGGCAGATGGCTACACCTTC. Based on the CDR3 plus reference TRBV30 and TRBJ1-2, the full variable domain is SQTIHQWPATLVQPVGSPLSLECTVEGTSNPNLYWYRQAAGRGLQLLFYSVGIGQISSEVPQNLSASRPQDRQFILSSKKLLLSDSGFYLCAWSVGADGYTFGSGTRLTVV.

This clone was found a few times. The V gene is TRBV9, the J gene TRBJ2-5; 7 bases agree with TRBD2. This CDR3 has 13 residues. After removal of 4 bases from V and 1 base from J, the junction contained 1 base not matched to a gene. CDR1 is SGDLS and CDR2 is YYNGEE in the germline V gene. The CDR3 nucleotides read TGTGCCAGCAGCTCTAGCGGCCAAGAGACCCAGTACTTC. It specifies CASSSSGQETQYF.